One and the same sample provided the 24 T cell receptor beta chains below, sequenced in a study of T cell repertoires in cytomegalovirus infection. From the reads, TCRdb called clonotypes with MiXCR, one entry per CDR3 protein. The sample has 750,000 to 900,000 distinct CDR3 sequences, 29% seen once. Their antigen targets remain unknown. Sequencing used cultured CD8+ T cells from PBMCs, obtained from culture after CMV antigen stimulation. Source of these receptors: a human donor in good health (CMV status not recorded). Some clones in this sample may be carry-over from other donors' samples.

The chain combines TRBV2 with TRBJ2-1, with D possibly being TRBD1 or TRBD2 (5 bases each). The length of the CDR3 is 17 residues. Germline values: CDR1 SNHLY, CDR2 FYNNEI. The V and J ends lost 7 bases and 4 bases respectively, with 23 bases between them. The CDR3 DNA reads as TGTGCCAGCACAAGGATTAACACGGGACGGATATACAATGAGCAGTTCTTC. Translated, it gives CASTRINTGRIYNEQFF.

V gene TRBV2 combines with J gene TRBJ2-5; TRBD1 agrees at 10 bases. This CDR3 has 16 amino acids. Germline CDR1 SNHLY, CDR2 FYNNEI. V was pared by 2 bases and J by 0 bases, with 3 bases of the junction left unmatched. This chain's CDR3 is CASSESGTGDQETQYF. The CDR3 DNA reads TGTGCCAGCAGTGAATCTGGGACAGGGGACCAAGAGACCCAGTACTTC.

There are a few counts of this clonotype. The CDR3 nucleotides read TGTGCCAGCAGCTTAGGTGGTAGGGGGACAGTGAACACTGAAGCTTTCTTT. As protein: CASSLGGRGTVNTEAFF. The chain recombines TRBV11-3 with TRBJ1-1; 7 bases agree with TRBD1. CDR1 and CDR2 from the germline V gene are SGHNT and YENEEA. This CDR3 is built from 17 residues. Germline trimming cut 1 base from V and 0 bases from J; bases unmatched to any gene: 8.

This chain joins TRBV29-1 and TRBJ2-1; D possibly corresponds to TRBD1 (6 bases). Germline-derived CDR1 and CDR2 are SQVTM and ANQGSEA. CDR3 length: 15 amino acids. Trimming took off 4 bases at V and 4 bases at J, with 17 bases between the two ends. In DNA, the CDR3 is TGCAGCGTTGGTAGTCTGGGGGCGGGTTACAATGAGCAGTTCTTC. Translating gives CSVGSLGAGYNEQFF.

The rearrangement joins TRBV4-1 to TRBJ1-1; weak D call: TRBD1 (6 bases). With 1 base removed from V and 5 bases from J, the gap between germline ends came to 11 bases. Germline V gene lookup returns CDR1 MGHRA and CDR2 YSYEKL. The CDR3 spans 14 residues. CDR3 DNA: TGCGCCAGCAGCCAAGTCCTAGGGGGAACTGAAGCTTTCTTT. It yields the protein CASSQVLGGTEAFF.

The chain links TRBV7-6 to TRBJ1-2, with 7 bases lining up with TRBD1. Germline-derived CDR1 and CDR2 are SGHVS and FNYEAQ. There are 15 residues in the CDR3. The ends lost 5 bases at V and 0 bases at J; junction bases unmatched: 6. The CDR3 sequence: CASSAPDRANYGYTF. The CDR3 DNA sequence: TGTGCCAGCAGCGCCCCAGACAGGGCTAACTATGGCTACACCTTC.

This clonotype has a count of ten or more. This chain's CDR3 is CASSLPGGGETQYF. In DNA form, the CDR3 reads TGTGCCAGCAGCTTACCGGGGGGAGGGGAGACCCAGTACTTC. The J gene is TRBJ2-5, the V gene TRBV7-2; 7 nucleotides align to TRBD2. Germline V gene data show CDR1 as SGHTA and CDR2 as FQGNSA. This CDR3 has 14 residues. The junction had 5 bases not matched to a gene; V was cut back by 2 bases and J by 5 bases. Complete variable domain (other parts from reference TRBV7-2 and TRBJ2-5): GAGVSQSPSNKVTEKGKDVELRCDPISGHTALYWYRQSLGQGLEFLIYFQGNSAPDKSGLPSDRFSAERTGGSVSTLTIQRTQQEDSAVYLCASSLPGGGETQYFGPGTRLLVL.

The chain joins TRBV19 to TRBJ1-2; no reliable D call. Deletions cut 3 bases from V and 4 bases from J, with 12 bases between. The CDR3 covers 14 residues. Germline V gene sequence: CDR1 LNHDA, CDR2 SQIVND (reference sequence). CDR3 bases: TGTGCCAGTAGTATCGGTTCTCCTGGCTATGGCTACACCTTC. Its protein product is CASSIGSPGYGYTF.

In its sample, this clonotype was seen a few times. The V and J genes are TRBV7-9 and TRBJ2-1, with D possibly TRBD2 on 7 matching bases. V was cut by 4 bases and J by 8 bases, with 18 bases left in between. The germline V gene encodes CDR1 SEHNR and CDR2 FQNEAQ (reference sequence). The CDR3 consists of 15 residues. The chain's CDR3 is CASSWTGGAFDEQFF. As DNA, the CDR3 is TGTGCCAGCAGCTGGACTGGGGGGGCTTTTGATGAGCAGTTCTTC.

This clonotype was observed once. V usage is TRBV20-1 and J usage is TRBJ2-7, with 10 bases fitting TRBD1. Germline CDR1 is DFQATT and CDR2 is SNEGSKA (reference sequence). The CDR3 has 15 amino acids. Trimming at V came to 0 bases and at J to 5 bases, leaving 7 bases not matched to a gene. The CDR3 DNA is TGCAGTGCTAGAGATAGGGACAGGGGCGACCACGAGCAGTACTTC. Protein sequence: CSARDRDRGDHEQYF.

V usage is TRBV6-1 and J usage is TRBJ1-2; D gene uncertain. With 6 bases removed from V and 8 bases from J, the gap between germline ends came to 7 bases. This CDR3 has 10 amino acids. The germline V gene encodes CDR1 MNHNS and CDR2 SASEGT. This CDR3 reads CASSQGGYTF. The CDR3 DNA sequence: TGTGCCAGCAGCCAAGGGGGCTACACCTTC.

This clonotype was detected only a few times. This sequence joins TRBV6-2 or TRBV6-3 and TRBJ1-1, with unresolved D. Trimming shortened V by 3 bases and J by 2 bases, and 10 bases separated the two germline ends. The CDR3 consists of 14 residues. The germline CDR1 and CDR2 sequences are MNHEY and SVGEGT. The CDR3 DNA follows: TGTGCCAGCAGTTATTATAACAGCAACACTGAAGCTTTCTTT. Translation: CASSYYNSNTEAFF.

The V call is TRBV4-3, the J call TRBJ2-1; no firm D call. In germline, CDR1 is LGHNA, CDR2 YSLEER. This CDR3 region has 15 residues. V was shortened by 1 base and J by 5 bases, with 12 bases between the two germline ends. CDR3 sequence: CASSQVVVAHNEQFF. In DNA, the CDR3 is TGCGCCAGCAGCCAAGTGGTAGTCGCCCACAATGAGCAGTTCTTC.

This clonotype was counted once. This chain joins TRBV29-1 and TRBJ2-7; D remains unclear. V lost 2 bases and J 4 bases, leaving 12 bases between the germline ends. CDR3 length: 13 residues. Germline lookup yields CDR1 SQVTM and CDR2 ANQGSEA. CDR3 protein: CSVELDAPYEQYF. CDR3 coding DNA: TGCAGCGTTGAACTGGACGCACCTTACGAGCAGTACTTC.

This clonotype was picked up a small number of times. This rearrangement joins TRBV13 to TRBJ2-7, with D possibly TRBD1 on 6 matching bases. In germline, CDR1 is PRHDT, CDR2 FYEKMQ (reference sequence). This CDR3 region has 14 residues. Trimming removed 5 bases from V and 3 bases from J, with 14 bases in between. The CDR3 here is CASSPQQGVYEQYF. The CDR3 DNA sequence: TGTGCCAGCAGCCCCCAACAGGGAGTCTACGAGCAGTACTTC.

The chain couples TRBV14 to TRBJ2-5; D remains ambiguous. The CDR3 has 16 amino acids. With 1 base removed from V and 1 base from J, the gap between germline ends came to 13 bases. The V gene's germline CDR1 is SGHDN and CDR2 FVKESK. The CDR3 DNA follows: TGTGCCAGCAGCCAAGTAGGTGTGGAGACCCAAGAGACCCAGTACTTC. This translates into CASSQVGVETQETQYF.

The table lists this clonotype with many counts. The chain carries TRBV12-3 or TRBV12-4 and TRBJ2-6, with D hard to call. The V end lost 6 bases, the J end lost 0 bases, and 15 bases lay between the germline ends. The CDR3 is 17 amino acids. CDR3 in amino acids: CASRRSSQSSGANVLTF. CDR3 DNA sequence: TGTGCCAGCAGAAGAAGCTCCCAAAGCTCTGGGGCCAACGTCCTGACTTTC.

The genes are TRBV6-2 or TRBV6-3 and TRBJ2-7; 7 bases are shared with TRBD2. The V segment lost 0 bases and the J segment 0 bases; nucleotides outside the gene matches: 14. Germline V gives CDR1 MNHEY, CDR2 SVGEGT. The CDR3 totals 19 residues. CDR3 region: CASSYSPRRRGTHSYEQYV. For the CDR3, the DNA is TGTGCCAGCAGTTACTCCCCCCGGCGGCGGGGGACCCACTCCTACGAGCAGTACGTC.

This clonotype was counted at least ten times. This CDR3 reads CASRSTGGFTEAFF. The CDR3 DNA sequence: TGTGCCAGCAGGTCCACAGGGGGCTTCACTGAAGCTTTCTTT. This chain joins TRBV7-2 and TRBJ1-1, with TRBD1 identical over 9 bases. The CDR3 is made up of 14 amino acids. The V and J ends lost 6 bases and 4 bases, in that order; junction bases with no gene match: 6. CDR1 SGHTA and CDR2 FQGNSA come from the germline V gene.

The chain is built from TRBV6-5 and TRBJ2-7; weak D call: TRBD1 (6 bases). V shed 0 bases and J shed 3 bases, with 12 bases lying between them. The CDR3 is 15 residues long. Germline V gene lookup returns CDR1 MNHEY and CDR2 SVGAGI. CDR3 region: CASSYSTGSNYEQYF. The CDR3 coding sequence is TGTGCCAGCAGTTACTCAACAGGGTCGAACTACGAGCAGTACTTC.

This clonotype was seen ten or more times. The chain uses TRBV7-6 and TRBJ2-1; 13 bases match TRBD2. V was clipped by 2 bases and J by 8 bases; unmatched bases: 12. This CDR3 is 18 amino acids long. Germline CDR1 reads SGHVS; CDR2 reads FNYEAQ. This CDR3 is CASSLRATSGGSGDEQFF. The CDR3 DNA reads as TGTGCCAGCAGCTTAAGGGCGACTAGCGGGGGGTCGGGCGATGAGCAGTTCTTC.

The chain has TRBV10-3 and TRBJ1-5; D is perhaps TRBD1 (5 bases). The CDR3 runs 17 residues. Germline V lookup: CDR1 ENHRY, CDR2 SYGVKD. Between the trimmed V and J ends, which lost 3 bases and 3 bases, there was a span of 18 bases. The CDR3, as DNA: TGTGCCATCAGTGATCAGGATTTAGGGGATCCCAATCAGCCCCAGCATTTT. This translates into CAISDQDLGDPNQPQHF.

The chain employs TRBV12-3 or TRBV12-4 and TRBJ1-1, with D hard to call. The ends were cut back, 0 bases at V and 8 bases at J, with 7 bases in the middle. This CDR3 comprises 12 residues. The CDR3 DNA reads TGTGCCAGCAGTTTAGCATACAGCGAAGCTTTCTTT. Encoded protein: CASSLAYSEAFF.

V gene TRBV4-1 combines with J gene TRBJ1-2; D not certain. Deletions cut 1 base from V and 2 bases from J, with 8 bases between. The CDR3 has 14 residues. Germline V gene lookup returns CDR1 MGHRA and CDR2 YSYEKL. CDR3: CASSQGNRNYGYTF. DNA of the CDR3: TGCGCCAGCAGCCAAGGAAACAGAAACTATGGCTACACCTTC.